The sequence of this TCR beta chain was determined in a study of T cells after yellow fever vaccination. Template switching with 5'RACE generated the TCR cDNA and added a universal primer site and UMIs. One entry per CDR3 protein, called by TCRdb with MiXCR from the 5' RACE reads. This sample has 110,000 or so distinct CDR3 sequences, with 7.2% found just once. This clonotype was recorded many times. The CDR3 is 13 residues long. The germline V and J ends were trimmed by 5 bases and 3 bases, with 11 bases remaining between them. The germline gives CDR1 SGHTA, CDR2 FQGNSA. The specimen was CD4+ T cells sorted from PBMCs, collected roughly 47 days after the first yellow fever vaccination. The sequence came from a man between 18 and 29 years old who received the YFV17D yellow fever vaccine. This chain links TRBV7-2 with TRBJ2-7; TRBD1 is a possible D gene (6 bases). The CDR3 DNA is TGTGCCAGCAGCCAGGGACATAACTACGAGCAGTACTTC. Residues: CASSQGHNYEQYF. Together with reference TRBV7-2 and TRBJ2-7, the CDR3 gives the full variable domain: GAGVSQSPSNKVTEKGKDVELRCDPISGHTALYWYRQSLGQGLEFLIYFQGNSAPDKSGLPSDRFSAERTGGSVSTLTIQRTQQEDSAVYLCASSQGHNYEQYFGPGTRLTVT.